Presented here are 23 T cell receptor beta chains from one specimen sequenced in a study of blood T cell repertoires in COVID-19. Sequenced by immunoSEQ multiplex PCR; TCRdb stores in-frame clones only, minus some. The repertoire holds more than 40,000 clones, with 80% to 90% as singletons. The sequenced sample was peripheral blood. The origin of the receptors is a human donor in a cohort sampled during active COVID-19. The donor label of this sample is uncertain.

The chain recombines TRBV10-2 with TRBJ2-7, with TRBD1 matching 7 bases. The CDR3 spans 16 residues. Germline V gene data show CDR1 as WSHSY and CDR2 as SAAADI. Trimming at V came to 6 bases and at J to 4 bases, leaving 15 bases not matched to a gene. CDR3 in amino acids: CASRVRPGQITYEQYF. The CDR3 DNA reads TGCGCCAGCAGGGTTAGACCGGGACAGATTACTTACGAGCAGTACTTC.

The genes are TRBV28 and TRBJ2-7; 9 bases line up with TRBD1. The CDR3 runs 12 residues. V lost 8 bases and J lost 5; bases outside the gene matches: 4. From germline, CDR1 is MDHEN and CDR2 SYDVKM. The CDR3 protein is CASGDRVDEQYF. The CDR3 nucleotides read TGTGCCAGCGGGGACAGGGTAGACGAGCAGTACTTC.

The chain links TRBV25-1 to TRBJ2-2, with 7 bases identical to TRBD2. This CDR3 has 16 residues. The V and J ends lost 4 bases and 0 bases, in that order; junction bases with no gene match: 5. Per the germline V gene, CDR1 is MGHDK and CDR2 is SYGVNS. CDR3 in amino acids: CASSGLSGANTGELFF. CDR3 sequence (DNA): TGTGCCAGCAGTGGCTTGAGCGGGGCGAACACCGGGGAGCTGTTTTTT.

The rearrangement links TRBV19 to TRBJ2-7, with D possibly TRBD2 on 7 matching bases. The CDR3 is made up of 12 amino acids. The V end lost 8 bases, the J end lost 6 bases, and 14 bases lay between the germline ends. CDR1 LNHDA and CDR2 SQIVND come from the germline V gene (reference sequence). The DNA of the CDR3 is TGTGCCAGTGGCTACAGGGAGGGCGAGCAGTACTTC. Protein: CASGYREGEQYF.

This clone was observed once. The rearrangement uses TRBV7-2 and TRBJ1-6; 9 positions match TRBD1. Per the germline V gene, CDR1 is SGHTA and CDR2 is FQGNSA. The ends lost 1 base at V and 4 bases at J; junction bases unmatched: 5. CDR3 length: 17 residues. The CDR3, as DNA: TGTGCCAGCAGCTTAGGTGGTGGACAGGGGTATAATTCACCCCTCCACTTT. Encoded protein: CASSLGGGQGYNSPLHF.

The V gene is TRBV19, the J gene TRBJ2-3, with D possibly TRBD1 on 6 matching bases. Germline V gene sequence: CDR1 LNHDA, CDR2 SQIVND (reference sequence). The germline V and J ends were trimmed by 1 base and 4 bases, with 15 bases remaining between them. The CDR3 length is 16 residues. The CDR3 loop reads CASSIGAGEWADTQYF. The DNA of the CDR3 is TGTGCCAGTAGTATAGGAGCAGGGGAATGGGCAGATACGCAGTATTTT.

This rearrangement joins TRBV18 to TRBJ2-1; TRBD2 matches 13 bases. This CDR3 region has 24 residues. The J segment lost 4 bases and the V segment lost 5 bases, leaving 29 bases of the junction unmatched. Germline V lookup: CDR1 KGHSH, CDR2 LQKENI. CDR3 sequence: CASSGRGRTNPQGTGLAGYNEQFF. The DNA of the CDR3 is TGTGCCAGCTCAGGGCGAGGCAGAACCAACCCACAAGGTACGGGACTAGCGGGGTACAATGAGCAGTTCTTC.

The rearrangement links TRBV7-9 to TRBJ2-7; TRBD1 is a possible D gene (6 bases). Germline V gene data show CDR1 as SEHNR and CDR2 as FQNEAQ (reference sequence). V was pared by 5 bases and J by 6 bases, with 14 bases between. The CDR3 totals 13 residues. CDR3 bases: TGTGCCAGCAGCGCTATACAGGGATCCGAGCAGTACTTC. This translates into CASSAIQGSEQYF.

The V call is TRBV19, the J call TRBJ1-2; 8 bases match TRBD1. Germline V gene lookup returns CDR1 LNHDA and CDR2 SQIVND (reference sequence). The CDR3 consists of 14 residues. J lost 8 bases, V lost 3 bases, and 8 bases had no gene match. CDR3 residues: CASSITDRAGGYTF. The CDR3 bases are TGTGCCAGTAGTATTACGGACAGGGCGGGAGGCTACACCTTC.

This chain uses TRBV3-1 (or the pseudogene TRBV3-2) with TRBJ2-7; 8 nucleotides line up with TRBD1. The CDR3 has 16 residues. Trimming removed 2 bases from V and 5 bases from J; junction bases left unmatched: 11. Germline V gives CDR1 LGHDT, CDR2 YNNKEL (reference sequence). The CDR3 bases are TGTGCCAGCAGCCAACCCTCCCGGACAGGGCCCAACGAGCAGTACTTC. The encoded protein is CASSQPSRTGPNEQYF.

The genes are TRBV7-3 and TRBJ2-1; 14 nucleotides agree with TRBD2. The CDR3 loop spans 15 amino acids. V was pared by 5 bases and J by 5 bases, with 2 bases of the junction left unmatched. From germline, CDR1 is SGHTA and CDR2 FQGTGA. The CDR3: CASSLGLAGDNEQFF. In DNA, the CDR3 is TGTGCCAGCAGCCTGGGACTAGCGGGGGACAATGAGCAGTTCTTC.

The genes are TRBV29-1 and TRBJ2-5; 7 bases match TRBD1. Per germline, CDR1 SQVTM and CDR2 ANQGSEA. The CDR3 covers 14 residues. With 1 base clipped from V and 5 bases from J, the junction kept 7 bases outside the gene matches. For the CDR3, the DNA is TGCAGCGTTGAAGTTGTAGGGGGCCGGGAGACCCAGTACTTC. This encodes CSVEVVGGRETQYF.

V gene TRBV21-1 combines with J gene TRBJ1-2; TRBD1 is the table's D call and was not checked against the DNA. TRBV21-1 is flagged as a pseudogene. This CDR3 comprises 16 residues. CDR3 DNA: TGTGCCAGCAGCGCCCCCCGTTGGGCCTTAGGTCTGTACTACACCTTC. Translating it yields CASSAPRWALGLYYTF.

CDR3 loop: CASSSRQGPYEQYF. The CDR3, as DNA: TGTGCCAGCAGCTCCCGACAGGGACCATACGAGCAGTACTTC. The rearrangement uses TRBV7-8 and TRBJ2-7, with 7 positions matching TRBD1. Trimming removed 4 bases from V and 4 bases from J; junction bases left unmatched: 7. Germline V CDR1 and CDR2: SGHVS, FQNEAQ. This CDR3 is built from 14 residues. The whole variable domain, filled in from reference TRBV7-8 and TRBJ2-7, reads GAGVSQSPRYKVAKRGQDVALRCDPISGHVSLFWYQQALGQGPEFLTYFQNEAQLDKSGLPSDRFFAERPEGSVSTLKIQRTQQEDSAVYLCASSSRQGPYEQYFGPGTRLTVT.

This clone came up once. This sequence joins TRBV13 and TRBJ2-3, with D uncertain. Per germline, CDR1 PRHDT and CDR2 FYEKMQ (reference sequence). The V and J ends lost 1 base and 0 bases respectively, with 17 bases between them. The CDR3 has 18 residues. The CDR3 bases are TGTGCCAGCAGCTTAGCTCCCCCACTAAGACCTAGCACAGATACGCAGTATTTT. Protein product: CASSLAPPLRPSTDTQYF. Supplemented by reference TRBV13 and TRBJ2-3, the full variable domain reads AAGVIQSPRHLIKEKRETATLKCYPIPRHDTVYWYQQGPGQDPQFLISFYEKMQSDKGSIPDRFSAQQFSDYHSELNMSSLELGDSALYFCASSLAPPLRPSTDTQYFGPGTRLTVL.

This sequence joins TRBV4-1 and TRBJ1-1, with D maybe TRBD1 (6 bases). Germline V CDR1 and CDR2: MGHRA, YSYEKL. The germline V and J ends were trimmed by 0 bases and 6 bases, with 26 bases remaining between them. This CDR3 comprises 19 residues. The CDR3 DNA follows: TGCGCCAGCAGCCAAGATCGTGGGACAAGACCCCCTTATATGGCTGAAGCTTTCTTT. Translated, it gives CASSQDRGTRPPYMAEAFF.

CDR3 nucleotide sequence: TGTGCCAGCAGTCGGAAGGGACAGGGGGCGTACGAGCAGTACTTC. It codes for CASSRKGQGAYEQYF. The chain uses TRBV27 and TRBJ2-7; 12 positions match TRBD1. Per the germline V gene, CDR1 is MNHEY and CDR2 is SMNVEV (reference sequence). V gave up 5 bases and J gave up 4 bases; unmatched junction bases: 6. The CDR3 runs 15 residues.

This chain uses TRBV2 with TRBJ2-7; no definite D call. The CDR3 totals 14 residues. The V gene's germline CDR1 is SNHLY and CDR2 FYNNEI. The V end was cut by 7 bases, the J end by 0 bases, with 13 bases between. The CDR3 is CASKESMSSYEQYF. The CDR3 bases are TGTGCCAGCAAGGAGAGTATGAGCTCCTACGAGCAGTACTTC.

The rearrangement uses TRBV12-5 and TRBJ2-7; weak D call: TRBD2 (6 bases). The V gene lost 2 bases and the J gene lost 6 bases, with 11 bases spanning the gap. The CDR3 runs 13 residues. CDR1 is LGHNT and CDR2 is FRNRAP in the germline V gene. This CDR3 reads CASGLLIGGEQYF. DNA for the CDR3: TGTGCTAGTGGTTTGTTAATCGGGGGCGAGCAGTACTTC.

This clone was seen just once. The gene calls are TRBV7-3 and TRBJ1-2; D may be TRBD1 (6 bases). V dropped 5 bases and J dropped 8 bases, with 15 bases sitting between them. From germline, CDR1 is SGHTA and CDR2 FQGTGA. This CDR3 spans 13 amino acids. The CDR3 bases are TGTGCCAGCAGCCCAACAGGGAAGGGCGGCTACACCTTC. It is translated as CASSPTGKGGYTF.

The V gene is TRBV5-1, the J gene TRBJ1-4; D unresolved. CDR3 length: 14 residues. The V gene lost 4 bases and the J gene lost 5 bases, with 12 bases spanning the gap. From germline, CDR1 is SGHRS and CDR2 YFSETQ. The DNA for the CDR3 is TGCGCCAGCAGCCCCGGGAGCTCGAATGAAAAACTGTTTTTT. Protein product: CASSPGSSNEKLFF.

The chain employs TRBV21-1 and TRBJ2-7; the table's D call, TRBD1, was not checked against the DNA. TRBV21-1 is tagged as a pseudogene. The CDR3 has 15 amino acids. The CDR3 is CASSKGSGGAGEQYF. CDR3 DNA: TGTGCCAGCAGCAAAGGGTCAGGGGGCGCGGGGGAGCAGTACTTC.

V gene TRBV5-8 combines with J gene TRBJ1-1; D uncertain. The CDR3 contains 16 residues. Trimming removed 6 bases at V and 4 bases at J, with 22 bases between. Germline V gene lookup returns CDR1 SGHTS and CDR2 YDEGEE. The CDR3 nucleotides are TGTGCCAGCACCCCACCTTCGGGTTTTAGAGGCACTGAAGCTTTCTTT. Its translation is CASTPPSGFRGTEAFF.